Sequencing of this T cell receptor beta chain was carried out in a study of CD8+CD57+ T cells in acquired aplastic anemia. Study context: Yields of DNA that came from sorted CD4+ and CD8+ cells averaged 3.2 ug.

Study results and caveats: Comparison of patients with controls identified some 29 shared CD8+ CDR3 sequences.

TCR beta VDJ and CDR3 profiles were obtained from a genomic DNA template. TCRdb passed the reads through MiXCR, listing each CDR3 protein once. In the table there are some 150,000 distinct CDR3 sequences, about 50% of which are singletons. This clonotype was observed at least ten times. Its antigen is unidentified. CDR3 length: 14 amino acids. Germline CDR1 reads SGHAT; CDR2 reads FQNNGV. Trimming cost V 6 bases and J 2 bases; bases outside gene matches: 3. An expansion of CD8+CD57+ cells by flow cytometry had been shown in patients chosen for sequencing. Sampling of blood occurred while the patients had still received no therapy.

Material for sequencing was sorted CD4+, CD8+, or CD8+CD57+ T cells (not recorded which) from PBMCs. The J gene is TRBJ2-1, the V gene TRBV11-2; 8 bases are a match to TRBD1. The receptor's source is a human donor with aplastic anemia. For the CDR3, the DNA is TGTGCCAGCAGTCCGGACAGGGCCTACAATGAGCAGTTCTTC. It encodes CASSPDRAYNEQFF.